This T cell receptor (beta chain) was sequenced in a study of human T cells and chemical hapten exposure. Looked up from germline, CDR1 is SGDLS and CDR2 is YYNGEE. The ends lost 0 bases at V and 2 bases at J; junction bases unmatched: 5. The CDR3 runs to 16 residues. Time point denoted: pre-sensitization, week 0. Treatment indicated: therapeutic diphenylcyclopropenone sensitization with weekly scalp DPC. Each CDR3 protein gets one entry after TCRdb re-called the RACE reads with MiXCR. The sample holds approximately 180,000 distinct CDR3 sequences, just under 30% seen once. The material was whole blood, obtained in connection with sensitization to the hapten diphenylcyclopropenone (DPC). The sequence derives from a woman aged 30 to 39 with alopecia areata. Some clones in this sample may be carry-over from other donors' samples. The chain joins TRBV9 to TRBJ2-3, with TRBD2 matching 8 bases. The CDR3 DNA sequence: TGTGCCAGCAGCGTAGAGGAGCGGGGGTTCACAGATACGCAGTATTTT. It translates to CASSVEERGFTDTQYF.